The subject of this entry is one T cell receptor beta chain. Its antigen is still unknown. Making the TCR beta libraries involved quantitative 5'-RACE with molecular barcodes. Using its own MiXCR run on the 5' RACE reads, TCRdb lists one record per CDR3 protein. The data show just under 550,000 distinct CDR3 sequences, roughly 13% seen once. This record comes from a study of CD8 T cells in ankylosing spondylitis. Whole-study findings and limits: The study identified a TCR beta motif of under ten highly homologous variants that appeared characteristic of ankylosing spondylitis blood. In peripheral blood, disease-linked CD8+ clones occurred at relatively low frequencies. Several of the motif variants were reported before in synovial fluid and blood from reactive arthritis. Significant enrichment of disease-linked clones was reported in matched ankylosing spondylitis synovial fluid.

The sequencing sample was made of blood, either unsorted or a sorted T cell fraction (not recorded which). The receptor was derived from a male donor with ankylosing spondylitis.

The CDR3 here is CASSLVGLAIDTQYF. The CDR3 DNA reads as TGTGCCAGCAGCTTAGTGGGACTAGCGATAGATACGCAGTATTTT. The V call is TRBV7-6, the J call TRBJ2-3; 10 bases map to TRBD2. Per the germline V gene, CDR1 is SGHVS and CDR2 is FNYEAQ. The CDR3 is made up of 15 amino acids. Unmatched junction bases numbered 3, after V lost 1 base and J lost 5 bases.